This is a list of T cell receptor beta chains from one sample in a study of blood T cell repertoires in COVID-19. The assay was immunoSEQ multiplex PCR, and TCRdb's table has in-frame clones only and misses some. The data contain under 70,000 clones, around four fifths of them singletons. The material sequenced was peripheral blood. All receptors derive from a woman older than 75 with acute or convalescent COVID-19. Each CDR3 is given without its conserved first and last residue.

>TRBJ1-2|TRBV12-5
ASGHSSRQGAAGYT
>TRBJ2-7|TRBV5-4
ASSLGASGGSYEQY
>TRBJ2-1|TRBV6-6
ASSQRGGLNEQF
>TRBJ1-2|TRBV6-1
ASSEFWQDYGYT
>TRBJ1-6|TRBV5-1
ASSLGHGAYNSPLH
>TRBJ1-4|TRBV30
AWRGQALNEKLF
>TRBJ1-1|TRBV11-3
ASSFVGAANTEAF
>TRBJ2-4|TRBV3-1/TRBV3-2
ASSQEATSIAKNIQY
>TRBJ1-1|TRBV6-2/TRBV6-3
ASSQRRGVTEAF
>TRBJ2-3|TRBV5-4
ASSLGQPTDTQY
>TRBJ2-7|TRBV10-3
ATGGSGGFYEQY
>TRBJ2-3|TRBV18
ASSPGLTDTQY
>TRBJ1-1|TRBV5-6
ASSPLGMNTEAF
>TRBJ2-2|TRBV6-5
ASKMGAANTGELF
>TRBJ2-3|TRBV27
ASSRSGGTDTQY
>TRBJ2-5|TRBV7-2
ASSSGGRETQY
>TRBJ1-2|TRBV25-1
ASSGYKQQGNYGYT